The clone carrying this T cell receptor beta chain has a count of ten or more. The CDR3 sequence is 14 residues long. V was shortened by 1 base and J by 4 bases, with 10 bases between the two germline ends. CDR1 and CDR2 from the germline V gene are SGHTA and FQGNSA. The sample comes from a study of T cell repertoires in cytomegalovirus infection. TCRdb independently ran MiXCR on the reads; one entry per CDR3 protein. The sample holds roughly 77,000 distinct CDR3 sequences, 3% to 4.5% seen once. The chain has TRBV7-2 and TRBJ1-2; no clear D gene. The TCR sequence derives from a human donor in good health (CMV status not recorded). Some clones in this sample may be carry-over from other donors' samples. Sequencing used PBMCs. The CDR3 DNA is TGTGCCAGCAGCTTAGGCCGGGGAGGCTATGGCTACACCTTC. The encoded protein is CASSLGRGGYGYTF.